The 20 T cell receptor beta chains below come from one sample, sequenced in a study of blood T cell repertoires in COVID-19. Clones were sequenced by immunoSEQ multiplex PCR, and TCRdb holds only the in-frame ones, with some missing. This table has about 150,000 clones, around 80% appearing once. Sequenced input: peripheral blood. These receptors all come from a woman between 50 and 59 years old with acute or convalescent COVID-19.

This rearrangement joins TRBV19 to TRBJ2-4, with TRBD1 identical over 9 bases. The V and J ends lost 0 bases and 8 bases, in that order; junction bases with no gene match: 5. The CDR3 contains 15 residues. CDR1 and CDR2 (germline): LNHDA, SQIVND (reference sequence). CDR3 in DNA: TGTGCCAGTAGTATAGAAGGGACAGGGTTGGACATTCAGTACTTC. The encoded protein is CASSIEGTGLDIQYF.

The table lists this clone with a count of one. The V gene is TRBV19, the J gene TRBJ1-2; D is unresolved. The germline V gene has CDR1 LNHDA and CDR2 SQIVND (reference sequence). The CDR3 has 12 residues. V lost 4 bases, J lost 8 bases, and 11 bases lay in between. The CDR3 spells CASSTPGGGYTF. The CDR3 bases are TGTGCCAGTAGTACTCCGGGAGGAGGCTACACCTTC.

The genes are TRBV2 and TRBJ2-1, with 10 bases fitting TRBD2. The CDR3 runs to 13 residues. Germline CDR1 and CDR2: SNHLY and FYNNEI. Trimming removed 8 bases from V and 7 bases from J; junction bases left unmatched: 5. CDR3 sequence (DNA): TGTGCCAGCGTAGCGGGGGGCCGAAATGAGCAGTTCTTC. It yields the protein CASVAGGRNEQFF.

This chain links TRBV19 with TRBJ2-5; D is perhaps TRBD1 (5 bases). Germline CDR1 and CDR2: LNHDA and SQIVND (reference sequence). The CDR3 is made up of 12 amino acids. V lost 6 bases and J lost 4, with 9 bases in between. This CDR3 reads CASRGQRETQYF. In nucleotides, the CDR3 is TGTGCCAGTAGGGGGCAAAGAGAGACCCAGTACTTC.

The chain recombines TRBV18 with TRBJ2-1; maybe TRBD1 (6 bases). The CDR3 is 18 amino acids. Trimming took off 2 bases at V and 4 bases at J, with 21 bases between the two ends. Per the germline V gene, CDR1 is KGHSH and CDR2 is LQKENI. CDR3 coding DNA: TGTGCCAGCTCACCATCGGTGGGGGCCCCGGGACAATACAATGAGCAGTTCTTC. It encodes CASSPSVGAPGQYNEQFF.

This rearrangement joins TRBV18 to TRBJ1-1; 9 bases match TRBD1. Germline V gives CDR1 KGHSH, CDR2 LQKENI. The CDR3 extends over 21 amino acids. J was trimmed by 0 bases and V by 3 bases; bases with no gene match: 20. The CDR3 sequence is CASSPKLLGQGHRNMNTEAFF. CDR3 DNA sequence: TGTGCCAGCTCACCGAAGTTACTGGGACAGGGACACCGGAACATGAACACTGAAGCTTTCTTT.

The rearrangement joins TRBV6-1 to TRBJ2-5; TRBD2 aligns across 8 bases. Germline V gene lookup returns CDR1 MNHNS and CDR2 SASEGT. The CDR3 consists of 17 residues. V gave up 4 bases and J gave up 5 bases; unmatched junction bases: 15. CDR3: CASSGYAGLAAIETQYF. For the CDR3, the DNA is TGTGCCAGCAGTGGGTACGCCGGACTAGCTGCGATCGAGACCCAGTACTTC.

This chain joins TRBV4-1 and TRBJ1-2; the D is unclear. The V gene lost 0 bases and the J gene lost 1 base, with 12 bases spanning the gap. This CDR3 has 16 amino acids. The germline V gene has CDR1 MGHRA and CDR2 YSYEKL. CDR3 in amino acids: CASSQDPGEGNYGYTF. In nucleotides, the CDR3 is TGCGCCAGCAGCCAAGATCCGGGCGAGGGTAACTATGGCTACACCTTC.

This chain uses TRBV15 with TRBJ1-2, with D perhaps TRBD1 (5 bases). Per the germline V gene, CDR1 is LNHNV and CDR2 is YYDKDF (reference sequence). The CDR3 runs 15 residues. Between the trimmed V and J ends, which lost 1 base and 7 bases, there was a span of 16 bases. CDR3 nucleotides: TGTGCCACCAGCAGAGTATTAGGCAGGGAAGGTGGCTACACCTTC. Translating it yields CATSRVLGREGGYTF.

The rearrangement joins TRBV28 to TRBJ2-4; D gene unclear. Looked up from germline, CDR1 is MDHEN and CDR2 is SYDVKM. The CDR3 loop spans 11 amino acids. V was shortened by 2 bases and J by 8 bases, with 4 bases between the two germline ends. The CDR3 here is CASSLRDIQYF. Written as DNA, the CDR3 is TGTGCCAGCAGTTTACGGGACATTCAGTACTTC.

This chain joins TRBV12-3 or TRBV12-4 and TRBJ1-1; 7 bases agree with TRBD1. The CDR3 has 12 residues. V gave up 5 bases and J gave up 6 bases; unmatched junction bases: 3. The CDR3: CASSPRGSEAFF. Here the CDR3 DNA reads TGTGCCAGCAGTCCCAGGGGGTCTGAAGCTTTCTTT.

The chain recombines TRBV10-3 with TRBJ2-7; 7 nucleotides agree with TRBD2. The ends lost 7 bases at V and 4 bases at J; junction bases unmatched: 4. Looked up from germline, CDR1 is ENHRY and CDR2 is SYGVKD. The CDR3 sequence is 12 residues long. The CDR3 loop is CAITPGGYEQYF. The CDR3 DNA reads TGTGCCATCACCCCGGGAGGATACGAGCAGTACTTC.

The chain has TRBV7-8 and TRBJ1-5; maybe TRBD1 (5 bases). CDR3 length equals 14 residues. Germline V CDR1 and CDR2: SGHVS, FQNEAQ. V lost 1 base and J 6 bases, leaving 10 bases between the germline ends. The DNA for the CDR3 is TGTGCCAGCAGCTTAGTTCCCAGGGTTCAGCCCCAGCATTTT. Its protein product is CASSLVPRVQPQHF.

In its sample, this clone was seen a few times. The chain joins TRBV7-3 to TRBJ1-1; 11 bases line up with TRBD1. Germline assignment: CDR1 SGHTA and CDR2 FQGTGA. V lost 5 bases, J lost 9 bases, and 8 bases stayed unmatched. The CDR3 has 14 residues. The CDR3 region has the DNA TGTGCCAGCAGCGGCCCCGGGACAGGGGGGAAAGCTTTCTTT. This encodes CASSGPGTGGKAFF.

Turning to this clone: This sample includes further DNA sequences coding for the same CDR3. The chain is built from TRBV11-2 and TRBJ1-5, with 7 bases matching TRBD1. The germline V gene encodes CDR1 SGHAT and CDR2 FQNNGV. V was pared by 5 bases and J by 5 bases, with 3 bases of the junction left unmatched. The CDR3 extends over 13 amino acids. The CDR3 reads CASSRDRDQPQHF. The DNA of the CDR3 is TGTGCCAGCAGCCGCGACAGGGATCAGCCCCAGCATTTT. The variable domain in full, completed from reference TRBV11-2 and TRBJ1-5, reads EAGVAQSPRYKIIEKRQSVAFWCNPISGHATLYWYQQILGQGPKLLIQFQNNGVVDDSQLPKDRFSAERLKGVDSTLKIQPAKLEDSAVYLCASSRDRDQPQHFGDGTRLSIL.

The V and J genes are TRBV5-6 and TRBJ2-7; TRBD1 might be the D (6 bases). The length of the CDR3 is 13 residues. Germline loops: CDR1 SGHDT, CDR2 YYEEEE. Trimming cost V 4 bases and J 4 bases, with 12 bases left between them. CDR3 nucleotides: TGTGCCAGCAGCGGTCAACAGGGATACGAGCAGTACTTC. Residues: CASSGQQGYEQYF.

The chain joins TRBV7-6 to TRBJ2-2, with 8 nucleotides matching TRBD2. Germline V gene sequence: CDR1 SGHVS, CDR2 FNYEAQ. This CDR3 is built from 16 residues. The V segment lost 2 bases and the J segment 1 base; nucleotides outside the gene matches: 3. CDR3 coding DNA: TGTGCCAGCAGCTTAACGAGCGGGGGGAACACCGGGGAGCTGTTTTTT. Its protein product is CASSLTSGGNTGELFF. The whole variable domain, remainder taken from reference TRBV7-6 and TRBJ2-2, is GAGVSQSPRYKVTKRGQDVALRCDPISGHVSLYWYRQALGQGPEFLTYFNYEAQQDKSGLPNDRFSAERPEGSISTLTIQRTEQRDSAMYRCASSLTSGGNTGELFFGEGSRLTVL.

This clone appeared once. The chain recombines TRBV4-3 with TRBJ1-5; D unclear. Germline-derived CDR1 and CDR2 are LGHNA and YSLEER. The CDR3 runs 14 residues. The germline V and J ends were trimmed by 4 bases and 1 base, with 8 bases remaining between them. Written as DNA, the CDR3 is TGCGCCAGCAGCCTCGGAGGCAGCAATCAGCCCCAGCATTTT. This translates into CASSLGGSNQPQHF.

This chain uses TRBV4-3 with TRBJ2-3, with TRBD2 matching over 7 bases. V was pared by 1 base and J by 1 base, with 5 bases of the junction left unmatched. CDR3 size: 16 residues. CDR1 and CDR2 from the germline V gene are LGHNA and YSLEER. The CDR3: CASSQGAGLGTDTQYF. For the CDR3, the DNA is TGCGCCAGCAGCCAAGGAGCGGGGCTGGGCACAGATACGCAGTATTTT.

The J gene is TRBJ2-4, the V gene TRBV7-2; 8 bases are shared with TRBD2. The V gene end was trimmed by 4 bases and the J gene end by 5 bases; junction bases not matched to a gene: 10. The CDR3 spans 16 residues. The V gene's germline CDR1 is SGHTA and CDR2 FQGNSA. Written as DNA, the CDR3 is TGTGCCAGCAGCTCGGGGAGCGGGGGCCGGGAAAACATTCAGTACTTC. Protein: CASSSGSGGRENIQYF.